This record concerns one T cell receptor beta chain sequence. The antigen remains unidentified. The data stem from a study of CD8 T cells in Susac syndrome. Reverse transcription used about 0.5 to 1 ug RNA and random hexamers. One entry per CDR3 protein, called by TCRdb with MiXCR from the immunoSEQ multiplex PCR reads. The sample holds over 350,000 distinct CDR3 sequences; more than 80% are singletons and the top ten take about 0.12%. Study outcomes and limitations: The study recognized that the number of individuals in its TCR sequencing and HLA analysis was relatively small.

V was shortened by 7 bases and J by 4 bases, with 26 bases between the two germline ends. Germline V gene data show CDR1 as MNHNS and CDR2 as SASEGT. This CDR3 has 17 amino acids. The sequenced material came from CD8+ T cells from PBMCs. The clonotype comes from a human donor with multiple sclerosis. This sequence joins TRBV6-1 and TRBJ2-7; D is perhaps TRBD1 or TRBD2 (5 bases each). Here the CDR3 reads CASTARDATSGRYEQYF. The CDR3 DNA follows: TGTGCCAGCACCGCCAGGGACGCGACGTCGGGAAGGTACGAGCAGTACTTC.